Here is one TCR beta chain with its context. This clonotype has ten or more counts. Its antigen remains undetermined. No much larger clone is present one base from it, and per-base qualities are unavailable. CDR1 and CDR2, looked up from the germline V gene, are MGHRA and YSYEKL. Cut back by 4 bases and 1 base, the V and J ends lie 13 bases apart. The CDR3 covers 15 residues, taking in both the cysteine and the phenylalanine. Only the CDR3 region is kept as DNA, spanning 45 bases read in frame from base 1. These data are taken from a study of human T cells and chemical hapten exposure (dated by TCRdb to about 2021). Notes on the research overall: For sensitization, 2% DPC in acetone was applied to a roughly 2 cm by roughly 2 cm area of upper inner arm skin. The libraries were sequenced as a pool, and the TCR yield per sample differed mostly because of small variations in library volumes within the pool. Patch testing on the upper back used Finn chambers containing 0.01% DPC, with scoring done after 6 days according to International Contact Dermatitis Research Group standards. Weekly therapeutic DPC doses were additionally applied to the scalp of patients throughout the roughly 25-week study period. Most of the patients in the cohort were female, and the cohort covered alopecia areata with under or over 50% scalp involvement, alopecia totalis and alopecia universalis. Blood was sampled from patients pre-sensitization (week 0) and at 2, 6 and about 24 weeks after DPC sensitization. This study followed changes in the peripheral blood TCR repertoire in vivo during primary and secondary sensitization of alopecia patients to the hapten diphenylcyclopropenone (DPC). Twenty-nine alopecia patients gave blood for TCR sequencing at one to four time points (pre-sensitization, 2, 6 and 24 weeks).

Libraries came from RACE. The listed sequencing device is NextSeq 500. Library preparation attached unique molecular identifiers to individual cDNA molecules for quantitative, reproducible TCR counting. Both TCR alpha and TCR beta chains were sequenced from each blood RNA sample. In the authors' own workflow: The median number of TCRs per sample was 90,000 to 100,000, ranging from 23,224 to 690,600. The Decombinator software suite was used to annotate the V, J and CDR3 of the TCR reads. For PS versus PT1 abundance plots, all samples were subsampled to the same number of TCRs (28,000). TCRs were defined as expanded if absent before sensitization and observed at least eight times at the 2-week time point. In TCRdb, the public reads were trimmed at Q25 with fastp and aligned with MiXCR, with productive beta chains retained. Every entry covers one CDR3 protein and lists the most common genes and DNA from its rows. TCRdb, not the authors, supplied the V and J calls. The sample table shows more than 100,000 distinct CDR3 sequences, and approximately 14% are seen once. The ten top clones hold 0.92% of the sample.

What the work shows at the level of the full study, not this receptor alone: All patients had alopecia, a presumed autoimmune disease, so their immune response might differ from that of healthy individuals. DPC sensitization did not change the number of TCRs with a frequency above 1 in 1000, and there was no evidence of changes in global repertoire structure. Significantly more large CDR3 similarity clusters were formed by expanded TCRs than by pre-sensitization or healthy control sets, consistent with antigen-driven responses. The number of PT1 expanded TCRs positively correlated with patch test score, significant at thresholds 8, 16 and 32 but not 4. Repeated subsampling changed both the strength of the expansion versus patch-test correlation and the threshold at which that correlation became significant.

Sample time point, as interpreted from the label and publication: patch test 1, 2 weeks after DPC sensitization. The intended sense of this specimen's treatment or condition label: therapeutic diphenylcyclopropenone sensitization with weekly scalp DPC. At each patch-test visit, blood was drawn before the patch test was applied. Patients were eligible if aged 18 to 70, diagnosed with alopecia and judged suitable for DPC therapy, and pregnant patients were excluded. Total RNA was extracted from unfractionated whole blood collected in Tempus Blood RNA tubes. The V and J genes are TRBV4-1 and TRBJ2-5, with a weak D call of TRBD2 (5 bases match). This clonotype was sampled from a man aged 18-30 years with alopecia areata. Some clones in this sample may be carry-over from other donors' samples. The input for sequencing was whole blood, taken in connection with sensitization to the hapten diphenylcyclopropenone (DPC). The CDR3 region reads CASSPDGDPQETQYF. The DNA is TGCGCCAGCAGCCCGGACGGGGATCCCCAAGAGACCCAGTACTTC.